The next 11 T cell receptor beta chains were all read from a single sample in a study of breast tumors, draining lymph nodes, adjacent tissues (TCRdb year 2016). The axillary draining lymph nodes of breast cancer patients were the source of the lymph node samples. The method was multiplex PCR. Sequencing took place on an Illumina HiSeq 2000. TCRdb took the public reads, trimmed them with fastp at Q25, ran MiXCR for clone calling and kept in-frame beta chains. CDR3 protein duplicates are merged, each entry listing the most common genes and DNA. Here the sample has about 230,000 distinct CDR3 sequences; about 32% occur a single time. Roughly 1.5% of the sample lies in the top ten. The source material was axillary lymph node tissue. The receptors derive from a female donor with breast cancer. Some clones in this sample may be carry-over from other donors' samples.

CDR3 sequence (DNA): TGTGCCAGCAGCTTGGGGGGAGTAACTGTGGGCACAGATACGCAGTATTTT. Translated: CASSLGGVTVGTDTQYF. The chain combines TRBV7-2 with TRBJ2-3; maybe TRBD2 (6 bases). The CDR3 extends over 17 amino acids. Trimming stripped 3 bases from V and 1 base from J, with 17 bases between. Per the germline V gene, CDR1 is SGHTA and CDR2 is FQGNSA. Drawing the rest from reference TRBV7-2 and TRBJ2-3, the complete variable domain is GAGVSQSPSNKVTEKGKDVELRCDPISGHTALYWYRQSLGQGLEFLIYFQGNSAPDKSGLPSDRFSAERTGGSVSTLTIQRTQQEDSAVYLCASSLGGVTVGTDTQYFGPGTRLTVL.

This clonotype occurred many times. This chain connects TRBV2 to TRBJ2-4; D gene unclear. V lost 7 bases and J 3 bases, leaving 7 bases between the germline ends. The V gene's germline CDR1 is SNHLY and CDR2 FYNNEI. The CDR3 sequence is 12 residues long. Here the CDR3 reads CASIGYKNIQYF. Here the CDR3 DNA reads TGTGCCAGCATAGGGTACAAAAACATTCAGTACTTC.

In this sample, this clonotype turned up many times. V usage is TRBV7-3 and J usage is TRBJ2-5, with D tentatively TRBD1 (6 bases). Trimming left V 5 bases short and J 5 bases short, with 15 bases between. The CDR3 is made up of 14 amino acids. Per germline, CDR1 SGHTA and CDR2 FQGTGA. The CDR3 nucleotides read TGTGCCAGCAGCGTCAACAGGGCCGGGGAGACCCAGTACTTC. It translates to CASSVNRAGETQYF.

This clonotype showed up many times. J is TRBJ1-6 and V is TRBV18; tentatively, D is TRBD1 (6 bases). With 5 bases removed from V and 8 bases from J, the gap between germline ends came to 13 bases. Per germline, CDR1 KGHSH and CDR2 LQKENI. The CDR3 contains 14 residues. DNA for the CDR3: TGTGCCAGCTCAGCCGACAGGAGATATTCACCCCTCCACTTT. Translated: CASSADRRYSPLHF.

As for this clonotype: The limits of the CDR3 on the DNA are not certain, so only TCRdb's listed CDR3 is given. The CDR3 reads CASSFYICSAPPPDTQYF. The chain links TRBV7-9 to TRBJ2-3; no DNA check was done on the table's D call, TRBD2. The CDR3 length equals 18 residues, ends included. From germline, CDR1 is SEHNR and CDR2 FQNEAQ (reference sequence).

The chain couples TRBV11-2 to TRBJ2-1, with 7 bases that match TRBD2. The CDR3 totals 15 residues. The junction had 15 bases not matched to a gene; V was cut back by 6 bases and J by 10 bases. Germline CDR1 is SGHAT and CDR2 is FQNNGV. The chain's CDR3 is CASRRPGLRVGEQFF. The CDR3 DNA sequence: TGTGCCAGCAGACGCCCGGGACTAAGGGTCGGGGAGCAGTTCTTC.

This clonotype was counted at least ten times. The rearrangement links TRBV9 to TRBJ1-1; D is undetermined. The CDR3 is made up of 15 amino acids. From germline, CDR1 is SGDLS and CDR2 YYNGEE. V lost 3 bases, J lost 4 bases, and 16 bases lay in between. This CDR3 reads CASSEFGGGGTEAFF. The CDR3 region has the DNA TGTGCCAGCAGCGAGTTCGGCGGAGGTGGCACTGAAGCTTTCTTT.

The sample holds many counts of this clonotype. The V and J genes are TRBV7-2 and TRBJ2-1; D not resolved. The CDR3 is 16 residues long. Deletions cut 2 bases from V and 0 bases from J, with 11 bases between. Germline CDR1 and CDR2: SGHTA and FQGNSA. CDR3 DNA sequence: TGTGCCAGCAGCTTATCCCCACTTAGCTCCTACAATGAGCAGTTCTTC. Its protein product is CASSLSPLSSYNEQFF.

This clonotype was seen repeatedly, ten times or more. CDR3 region: CASSSQGTSAHNEQFF. CDR3 nucleotides: TGTGCCAGCAGCTCACAGGGTACGTCGGCACACAATGAGCAGTTCTTC. The gene calls are TRBV7-3 and TRBJ2-1; possible D gene TRBD1, 6 bases. CDR3 length: 16 amino acids. Germline values: CDR1 SGHTA, CDR2 FQGTGA. Trimming left V 4 bases short and J 5 bases short, with 18 bases between.

This clonotype showed up just a few times. Since a much larger clone is just one base distant, this may be a read error. The gene calls are TRBV2 and TRBJ1-3; D uncertain. V lost 6 bases to trimming and J lost 0 bases, with 18 bases between them. Germline CDR1 and CDR2: SNHLY and FYNNEI. The CDR3 is 17 residues long. The CDR3 is CASRTTQSGNSGNTIYF. The DNA of the CDR3 is TGTGCCAGCAGGACAACCCAATCCGGCAACTCTGGAAACACCATATATTTT.

This chain connects TRBV2 to TRBJ1-6; TRBD1 is a possible D gene (5 bases). The CDR3 consists of 15 residues. Germline-derived CDR1 and CDR2 are SNHLY and FYNNEI. Trimming removed 6 bases at V and 6 bases at J, with 15 bases between. CDR3 loop: CASRGAGASNSPLHF. The CDR3 DNA sequence: TGTGCCAGCAGGGGTGCTGGGGCCAGTAATTCACCCCTCCACTTT.